The present TCR beta chain was sequenced within a study of cytomegalovirus exposure and HLA in healthy donors. This clone showed up just once. Its antigen remains unknown. The PCR made use of 60 Vbeta and 13 Jbeta primers. Only in-frame clones appear in the TCRdb table, and some are missing; sequencing was by immunoSEQ multiplex PCR. The sample records around 150,000 clones, approximately 90% being singletons. Findings and limits, study-wide: Judged likely to be a sequencing artifact was a cluster of highly shared sequence variants. Whilst most TCR sequences proved rare, a subset of public TCRs occurred across many donors.

Per germline, CDR1 SGHTA and CDR2 FQGTGA. V was shortened by 2 bases and J by 4 bases, with 8 bases between the two germline ends. The CDR3 extends over 13 amino acids. The receptor's source is a woman aged 25 to 39 in good health and CMV-seronegative. The chain recombines TRBV7-3 with TRBJ2-5; a weak D match, TRBD1 (5 bases). Material: PBMCs. The CDR3 nucleotides read TGTGCCAGCAGCTTACAGGGTCGAGAGACCCAGTACTTC. It is translated as CASSLQGRETQYF.